The 21 T cell receptor beta chains below all came from one sample that was sequenced in a study of CD8 T cells in ankylosing spondylitis. Study-wide results and caveats: Blood of patients with ankylosing spondylitis appeared to be characterized by a TCR beta motif of seven or eight highly homologous variants.

TCRdb reanalysed the 5' RACE reads using MiXCR and keeps one entry per CDR3 protein. This sample has approximately 520,000 distinct CDR3 sequences, with roughly 5.3% found just once. Which antigens these TCRs recognize remains unknown. Source material: blood, either unsorted or a sorted T cell fraction (not recorded which). The receptor set was obtained from a male donor with ankylosing spondylitis.

This clonotype showed up many times. This chain connects TRBV4-2 to TRBJ1-1; D remains unclear. This CDR3 has 14 amino acids. V shed 0 bases and J shed 4 bases, with 9 bases lying between them. Germline CDR1 reads LGHNA; CDR2 reads YNFKEQ. This chain's CDR3 is CASSQDFDGTEAFF. CDR3 DNA: TGTGCCAGCAGCCAAGATTTTGACGGCACTGAAGCTTTCTTT.

This clonotype was counted ten times or more. The V gene is TRBV12-3 or TRBV12-4, the J gene TRBJ1-2; D might be TRBD1 (5 bases). V dropped 6 bases and J dropped 3 bases, with 11 bases sitting between them. The CDR3 length is 13 residues. CDR3 amino acids: CASSPTVDYGYTF. CDR3 bases: TGTGCCAGCAGCCCGACAGTGGACTATGGCTACACCTTC.

This clonotype has at least ten counts. The CDR3 reads CASSPSGTGVNTEAFF. The CDR3 nucleotides read TGTGCCAGCAGCCCGAGTGGGACAGGGGTGAACACTGAAGCTTTCTTT. This chain uses TRBV6-1 with TRBJ1-1; TRBD1 matches at 10 bases. Germline CDR1 MNHNS, CDR2 SASEGT. The CDR3 is made up of 16 amino acids. J gave up 0 bases and V 6 bases, and 7 bases lay outside the gene matches.

This clonotype was seen a handful of times. This chain joins TRBV27 and TRBJ2-5; D might be TRBD2 (7 bases). Between the trimmed V and J ends, which lost 2 bases and 9 bases, there was a span of 19 bases. Germline V gene sequence: CDR1 MNHEY, CDR2 SMNVEV (reference sequence). The CDR3 covers 15 residues. The CDR3, as DNA: TGTGCCAGCAGTTTAGAGAGGGACATCAGCGGGGCCCAGTACTTC. It is translated as CASSLERDISGAQYF.

This clonotype has ten or more counts. The V call is TRBV7-8, the J call TRBJ2-2, with TRBD1 identical over 8 bases. The trim removed 5 bases at V and 6 bases at J, leaving 11 bases unmatched. Germline V CDR1 and CDR2: SGHVS, FQNEAQ. CDR3 size: 16 residues. The CDR3 DNA reads as TGTGCCAGCAGCCTAGGACAGGGTCTAGGGTCCGGGGAGCTGTTTTTT. This gives the protein CASSLGQGLGSGELFF.

The sample holds many counts of this clonotype. V usage is TRBV7-9 and J usage is TRBJ1-2; no reliable D call. V was trimmed by 4 bases and J by 4 bases, leaving 13 bases between them. The CDR3 runs 14 residues. Germline CDR1 reads SEHNR; CDR2 reads FQNEAQ (reference sequence). CDR3 sequence reads: CASSSGGLIYGYTF. The CDR3 bases are TGTGCCAGCAGCTCGGGCGGTCTGATCTATGGCTACACCTTC.

This clonotype occurred a few times. This sequence joins TRBV7-9 and TRBJ2-7; D is unclear. Germline loops: CDR1 SEHNR, CDR2 FQNEAQ (reference sequence). V shed 4 bases and J shed 0 bases, with 16 bases lying between them. The CDR3 runs 16 residues. This CDR3 is CASSSWAVGGSYEQYF. The CDR3 DNA follows: TGTGCCAGCAGCTCCTGGGCCGTAGGTGGCTCCTACGAGCAGTACTTC.

Many counts were recorded for this clonotype. The chain combines TRBV29-1 with TRBJ2-4; D is unclear. With 4 bases removed from V and 5 bases from J, the gap between germline ends came to 15 bases. The CDR3 length is 14 residues. Germline V CDR1 and CDR2: SQVTM, ANQGSEA. This CDR3 reads CSVARSAAENIQYF. For the CDR3, the DNA is TGCAGCGTTGCAAGATCGGCAGCAGAAAACATTCAGTACTTC.

This clonotype occurred many times. The rearrangement joins TRBV9 to TRBJ1-1; D possibly corresponds to TRBD1 (6 bases). The V gene lost 4 bases and the J gene lost 5 bases, with 15 bases spanning the gap. The CDR3 has 14 residues. Per germline, CDR1 SGDLS and CDR2 YYNGEE. The CDR3 sequence: CASSPRGGITEAFF. The CDR3 nucleotides are TGTGCCAGCAGCCCCAGGGGAGGGATAACTGAAGCTTTCTTT.

This clonotype has more than one count but fewer than ten. The chain carries TRBV5-1 and TRBJ2-5; 13 bases are a match to TRBD2. CDR1 is SGHRS, CDR2 YFSETQ, per germline. V dropped 1 base and J dropped 6; count of bases not matched to a gene: 6. The CDR3 has 16 residues. CDR3 nucleotides: TGCGCCAGCAGCTTGTCACTAGCGGGAGGGCTGAAGACCCAGTACTTC. It encodes CASSLSLAGGLKTQYF.

This clonotype appeared many times. The rearrangement joins TRBV20-1 to TRBJ1-2; D is unresolved. Germline V CDR1 and CDR2: DFQATT, SNEGSKA (reference sequence). The CDR3 extends over 10 amino acids. Trimming cost V 6 bases and J 6 bases, with 8 bases left between them. CDR3 residues: CSATGDGYTF. CDR3 in DNA: TGCAGTGCAACCGGGGATGGCTACACCTTC.

This clonotype was seen repeatedly, ten times or more. The germline gene is not matched at one end of the junction; a read error may be the cause. The chain has TRBV4-2 and TRBJ2-1; possibly TRBD1 or TRBD2 for D (5 bases each). In germline, CDR1 is LGHNA, CDR2 YNFKEQ. The CDR3 is 20 residues long. The DNA for the CDR3 is TGTGCCAGCAGCGAAGTGGGACGGCCTTCCGAGGGATACAAAGGCAATGGGCAGTTCTTC. This codes for CASSEVGRPSEGYKGNGQFF.

This clonotype was seen at least ten times. V gene TRBV11-2 combines with J gene TRBJ2-5; TRBD1 or TRBD2 may be the D gene (5 bases each). CDR1 and CDR2 from the germline V gene are SGHAT and FQNNGV. The germline V and J ends were trimmed by 5 bases and 2 bases, with 9 bases remaining between them. The CDR3 loop spans 13 amino acids. CDR3 sequence: CASSGTVQETQYF. CDR3 in DNA: TGTGCCAGCAGCGGGACCGTTCAAGAGACCCAGTACTTC.

This clonotype was observed a few times. The DNA of the CDR3 is TGCAGCGTCAGACTAACACTTATGAATACGCAGTATTTT. As protein: CSVRLTLMNTQYF. The chain couples TRBV29-1 to TRBJ2-3; the D gene is possibly TRBD2 (5 bases). Germline-derived CDR1 and CDR2 are SQVTM and ANQGSEA. This CDR3 region has 13 residues. Deletions cut 6 bases from V and 7 bases from J, with 17 bases between.

This clonotype has a count of ten or more. The chain links TRBV7-9 to TRBJ1-1, with D unresolved. V dropped 7 bases and J dropped 4 bases, with 7 bases sitting between them. Germline-derived CDR1 and CDR2 are SEHNR and FQNEAQ (reference sequence). The CDR3 has 11 residues. CDR3 amino acids: CASTASTEAFF. DNA for the CDR3: TGTGCCAGCACCGCTAGCACTGAAGCTTTCTTT.

This clonotype was counted many times. The V and J genes are TRBV7-8 and TRBJ2-7; D might be TRBD1 or TRBD2, each matching 5 bases. The CDR3 is 15 amino acids. Germline-derived CDR1 and CDR2 are SGHVS and FQNEAQ. V was cut by 1 base and J by 0 bases, with 10 bases left in between. For the CDR3, the DNA is TGTGCCAGCAGCTTAGTGTCGGGGCCCTCCTACGAGCAGTACTTC. As protein: CASSLVSGPSYEQYF.

This clonotype was counted ten times or more. The rearrangement joins TRBV12-3 or TRBV12-4 to TRBJ1-2; D unclear. Deletions cut 6 bases from V and 4 bases from J, with 21 bases between. The CDR3 is made up of 16 amino acids. CDR3 bases: TGTGCCAGCAGCGCACCCTCGCGACGCGCCACCTATGGCTACACCTTC. As protein: CASSAPSRRATYGYTF.

Ten or more counts support this clonotype. V and J are TRBV6-1 and TRBJ2-1, with D perhaps TRBD1 or TRBD2 (5 bases each). Trimming pared 6 bases from V and 3 bases from J, leaving 18 bases between. Germline V gene lookup returns CDR1 MNHNS and CDR2 SASEGT. The CDR3 consists of 16 residues. DNA for the CDR3: TGTGCCAGCAGACCCGGGACGGGCCCTGTCTACAATGAGCAGTTCTTC. Residues: CASRPGTGPVYNEQFF.

This clonotype showed up many times. The chain recombines TRBV7-2 with TRBJ2-3, with D possibly being TRBD2 (6 bases). The V and J ends lost 1 base and 6 bases respectively, with 11 bases between them. This CDR3 region has 14 residues. CDR1 and CDR2 (germline): SGHTA, FQGNSA. The CDR3 sequence: CASSLVRDADTQYF. In DNA, the CDR3 is TGTGCCAGCAGCTTAGTGCGGGACGCGGATACGCAGTATTTT.

This clonotype was seen many times. This rearrangement joins TRBV12-3 or TRBV12-4 to TRBJ1-2, with a possible D match to TRBD1 (5 bases). V was shortened by 3 bases and J by 8 bases, with 10 bases between the two germline ends. The CDR3 contains 12 residues. CDR3 loop: CASSFAGPGYTF. Written as DNA, the CDR3 is TGTGCCAGCAGTTTTGCAGGGCCGGGCTACACCTTC.

This clonotype was recorded at least ten times. The V and J genes are TRBV9 and TRBJ2-2; D is unresolved. The CDR3 covers 16 residues. In germline, CDR1 is SGDLS, CDR2 YYNGEE. The V gene lost 2 bases and the J gene lost 3 bases, with 14 bases spanning the gap. CDR3 sequence: CASSVFWSRDTGELFF. CDR3 in DNA: TGTGCCAGCAGCGTCTTCTGGAGCCGAGACACCGGGGAGCTGTTTTTT.